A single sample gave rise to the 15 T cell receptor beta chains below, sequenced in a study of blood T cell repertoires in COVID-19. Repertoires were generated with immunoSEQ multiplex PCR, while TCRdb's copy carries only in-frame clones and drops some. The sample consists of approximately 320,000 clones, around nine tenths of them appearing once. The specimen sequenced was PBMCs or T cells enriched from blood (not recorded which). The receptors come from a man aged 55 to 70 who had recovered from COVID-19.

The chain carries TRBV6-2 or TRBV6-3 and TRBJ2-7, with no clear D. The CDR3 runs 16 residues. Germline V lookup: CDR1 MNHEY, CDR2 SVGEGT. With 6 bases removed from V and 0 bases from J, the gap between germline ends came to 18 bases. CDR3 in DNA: TGTGCCAGCAGCTCCCCTGGGCGCCGATTCTCCTACGAGCAGTACTTC. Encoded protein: CASSSPGRRFSYEQYF.

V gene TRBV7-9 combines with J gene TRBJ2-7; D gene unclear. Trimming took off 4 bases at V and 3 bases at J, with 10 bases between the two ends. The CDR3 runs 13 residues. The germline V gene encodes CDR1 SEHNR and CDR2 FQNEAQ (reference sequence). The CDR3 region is CASSSYPIYEQYF. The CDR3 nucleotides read TGTGCCAGCAGCTCCTACCCTATCTACGAGCAGTACTTC. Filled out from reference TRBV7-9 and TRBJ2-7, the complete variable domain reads DTGVSQNPRHKITKRGQNVTFRCDPISEHNRLYWYRQTLGQGPEFLTYFQNEAQLEKSRLLSDRFSAERPKGSFSTLEIQRTEQGDSAMYLCASSSYPIYEQYFGPGTRLTVT.

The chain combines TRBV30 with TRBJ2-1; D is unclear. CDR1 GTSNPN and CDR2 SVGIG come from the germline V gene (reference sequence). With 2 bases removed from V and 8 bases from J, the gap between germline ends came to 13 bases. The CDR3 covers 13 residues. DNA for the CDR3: TGTGCCTGGAGTCGAGGTGGCGAGTATGAGCAGTTCTTC. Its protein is CAWSRGGEYEQFF.

CDR3 in amino acids: CSVRAGGDSDTQYF. CDR3 sequence (DNA): TGCAGCGTTCGAGCGGGGGGTGATTCAGATACGCAGTATTTT. This chain connects TRBV29-1 to TRBJ2-3, with 9 bases matching TRBD2. This CDR3 region has 14 residues. Losses at the gene ends were 5 bases for V and 4 bases for J; bases not matched to a gene: 7. Germline V lookup: CDR1 SQVTM, CDR2 ANQGSEA.

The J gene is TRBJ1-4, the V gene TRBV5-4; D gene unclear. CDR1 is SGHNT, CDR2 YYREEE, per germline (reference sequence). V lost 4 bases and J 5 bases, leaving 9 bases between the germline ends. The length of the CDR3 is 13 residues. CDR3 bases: TGTGCCAGCAGCGGGTCGGAGAATGAAAAACTGTTTTTT. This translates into CASSGSENEKLFF.

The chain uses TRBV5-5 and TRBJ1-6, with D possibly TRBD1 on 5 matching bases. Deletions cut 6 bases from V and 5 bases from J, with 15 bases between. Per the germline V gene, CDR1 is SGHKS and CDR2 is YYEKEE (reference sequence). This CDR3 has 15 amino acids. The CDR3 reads CASTAPWGDNSPLHF. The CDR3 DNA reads TGTGCCAGCACCGCCCCGTGGGGGGATAATTCACCCCTCCACTTT.

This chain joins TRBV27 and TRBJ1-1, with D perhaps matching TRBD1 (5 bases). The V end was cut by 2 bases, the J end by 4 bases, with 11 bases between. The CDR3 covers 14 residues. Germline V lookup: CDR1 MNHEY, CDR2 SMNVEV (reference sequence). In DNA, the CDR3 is TGTGCCAGCAGTTTACAGGGCGTACGCACTGAAGCTTTCTTT. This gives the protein CASSLQGVRTEAFF.

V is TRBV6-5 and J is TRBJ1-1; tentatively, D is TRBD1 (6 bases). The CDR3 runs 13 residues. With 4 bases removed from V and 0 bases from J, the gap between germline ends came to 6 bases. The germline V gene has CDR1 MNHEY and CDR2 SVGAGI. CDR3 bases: TGTGCCAGCAGTTGGACAGTGAACACTGAAGCTTTCTTT. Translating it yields CASSWTVNTEAFF.

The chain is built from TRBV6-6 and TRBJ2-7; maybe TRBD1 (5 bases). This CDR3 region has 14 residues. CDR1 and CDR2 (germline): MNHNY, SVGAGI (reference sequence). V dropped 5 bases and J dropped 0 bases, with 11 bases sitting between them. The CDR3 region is CASSDDSTSYEQYF. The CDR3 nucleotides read TGTGCCAGCAGTGACGACAGTACCTCCTACGAGCAGTACTTC.

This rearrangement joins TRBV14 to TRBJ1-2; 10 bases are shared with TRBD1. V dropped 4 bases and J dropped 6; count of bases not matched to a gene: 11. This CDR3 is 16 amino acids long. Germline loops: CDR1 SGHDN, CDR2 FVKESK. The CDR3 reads CASSRTGAGTGDGYTF. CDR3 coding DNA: TGTGCCAGCAGCCGGACGGGGGCCGGGACAGGGGATGGCTACACCTTC.

The CDR3 DNA follows: TGTGCCATCCAGTTAGGCACCACAGGGCCGAACACTGAAGCTTTCTTT. Translating gives CAIQLGTTGPNTEAFF. V usage is TRBV7-3 and J usage is TRBJ1-1; D may be TRBD1 (6 bases). Germline V gene lookup returns CDR1 SGHTA and CDR2 FQGTGA. V gave up 10 bases and J gave up 1 base, with 22 bases separating them. The CDR3 is 16 amino acids.

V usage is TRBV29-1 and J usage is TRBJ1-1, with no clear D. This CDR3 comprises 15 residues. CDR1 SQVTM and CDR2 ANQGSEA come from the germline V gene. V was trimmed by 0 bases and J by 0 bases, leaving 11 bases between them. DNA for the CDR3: TGCAGCGTTGAAGAAAGCGTACACTTGAACACTGAAGCTTTCTTT. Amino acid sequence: CSVEESVHLNTEAFF.

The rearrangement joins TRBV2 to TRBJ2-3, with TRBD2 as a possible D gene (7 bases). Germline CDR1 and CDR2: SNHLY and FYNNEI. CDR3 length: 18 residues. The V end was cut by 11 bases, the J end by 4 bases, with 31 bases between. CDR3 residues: CAAQGGGVGINGADTQYF. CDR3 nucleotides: TGTGCCGCCCAGGGAGGGGGGGTAGGAATAAATGGTGCAGATACGCAGTATTTT.

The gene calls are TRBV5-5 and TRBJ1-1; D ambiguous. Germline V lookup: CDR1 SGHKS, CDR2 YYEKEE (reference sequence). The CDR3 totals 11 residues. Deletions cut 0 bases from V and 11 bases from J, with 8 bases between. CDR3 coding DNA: TGTGCCAGCAGCTTGGGCGGGTGGGCTTTCTTT. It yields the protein CASSLGGWAFF. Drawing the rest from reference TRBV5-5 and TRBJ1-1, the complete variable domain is DAGVTQSPTHLIKTRGQQVTLRCSPISGHKSVSWYQQVLGQGPQFIFQYYEKEERGRGNFPDRFSARQFPNYSSELNVNALLLGDSALYLCASSLGGWAFFGQGTRLTVV.

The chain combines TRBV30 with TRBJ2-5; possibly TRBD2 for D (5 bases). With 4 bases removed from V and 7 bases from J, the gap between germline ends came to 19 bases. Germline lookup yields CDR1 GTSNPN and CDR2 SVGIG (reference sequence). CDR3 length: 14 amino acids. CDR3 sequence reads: CAWNEGTIGRTQYF. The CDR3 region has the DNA TGTGCCTGGAACGAGGGAACCATAGGTCGGACCCAGTACTTC. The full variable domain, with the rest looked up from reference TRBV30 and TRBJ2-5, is SQTIHQWPATLVQPVGSPLSLECTVEGTSNPNLYWYRQAAGRGLQLLFYSVGIGQISSEVPQNLSASRPQDRQFILSSKKLLLSDSGFYLCAWNEGTIGRTQYFGPGTRLLVL.